These 16 T cell receptor beta chains share one sample of origin, sequenced in a study of T cell repertoires in cytomegalovirus infection. TCRdb recomputed calls from the reads with MiXCR, one row per CDR3 protein. The sample includes around 450,000 distinct CDR3 sequences, 11% of them seen just once. Sequenced input: PBMCs. The receptors originated from a human donor in good health (CMV status not recorded). Some clones in this sample may be carry-over from other donors' samples.

This clonotype showed up many times. The chain employs TRBV20-1 and TRBJ2-1, with TRBD1 matching over 7 bases. The germline CDR1 and CDR2 sequences are DFQATT and SNEGSKA (reference sequence). With V trimmed by 8 bases and J by 8 bases, 6 bases remained unmatched. This CDR3 region has 11 residues. The CDR3 sequence is CSKTGYDEQFF. The CDR3 bases are TGCAGTAAGACAGGGTACGATGAGCAGTTCTTC.

The sample holds many counts of this clonotype. The rearrangement joins TRBV15 to TRBJ1-3, with D unresolved. The CDR3 runs to 14 residues. V was pared by 6 bases and J by 0 bases, with 9 bases between. Germline values: CDR1 LNHNV, CDR2 YYDKDF (reference sequence). The CDR3 DNA follows: TGTGCCACCAGGGGCACCTACTCTGGAAACACCATATATTTT. It specifies CATRGTYSGNTIYF.

This clonotype was seen many times. The rearrangement joins TRBV7-2 to TRBJ2-7, with no clear D. The CDR3 covers 12 residues. V was shortened by 2 bases and J by 6 bases, with 8 bases between the two germline ends. Germline CDR1 SGHTA, CDR2 FQGNSA. This CDR3 reads CASSLRHGEQYF. In nucleotides, the CDR3 is TGTGCCAGCAGCTTAAGACACGGCGAGCAGTACTTC. Variable domain in full (rest from reference TRBV7-2 and TRBJ2-7): GAGVSQSPSNKVTEKGKDVELRCDPISGHTALYWYRQSLGQGLEFLIYFQGNSAPDKSGLPSDRFSAERTGGSVSTLTIQRTQQEDSAVYLCASSLRHGEQYFGPGTRLTVT.

This clonotype was recorded a few times. The chain joins TRBV9 to TRBJ2-2; 10 nucleotides line up with TRBD2. The V segment lost 4 bases and the J segment 6 bases; nucleotides outside the gene matches: 12. This CDR3 comprises 17 residues. Per germline, CDR1 SGDLS and CDR2 YYNGEE. The CDR3, as DNA: TGTGCCAGCAGCCATCGAAAGACTAGCGGGCGGGCCGGGGAGCTGTTTTTT. Translating gives CASSHRKTSGRAGELFF. Full variable domain (missing parts from reference TRBV9 and TRBJ2-2): DSGVTQTPKHLITATGQRVTLRCSPRSGDLSVYWYQQSLDQGLQFLIQYYNGEERAKGNILERFSAQQFPDLHSELNLSSLELGDSALYFCASSHRKTSGRAGELFFGEGSRLTVL.

There are a few counts of this clonotype. This chain links TRBV29-1 with TRBJ1-4, with TRBD1 matching over 7 bases. Losses at the gene ends were 6 bases for V and 12 bases for J; bases not matched to a gene: 13. This CDR3 comprises 13 residues. The germline CDR1 and CDR2 sequences are SQVTM and ANQGSEA. This CDR3 reads CSVGGTAEEELFF. The DNA for the CDR3 is TGCAGCGTCGGGGGGACAGCCGAGGAAGAACTGTTTTTT.

This clonotype was seen repeatedly, ten times or more. The chain links TRBV13 to TRBJ1-6; D is unresolved. The CDR3 consists of 13 residues. CDR1 and CDR2 from the germline V gene are PRHDT and FYEKMQ (reference sequence). Trimming shortened V by 0 bases and J by 9 bases, and 6 bases separated the two germline ends. The CDR3 region has the DNA TGTGCCAGCAGCTTAGGAGGCGGTTCACCCCTCCACTTT. Translating gives CASSLGGGSPLHF.

With respect to this clonotype: A much larger clone differs by one base, so this may be a read error. This chain uses TRBV18 with TRBJ1-2, with D uncertain. The CDR3 totals 14 residues. From germline, CDR1 is KGHSH and CDR2 LQKENI. V dropped 3 bases and J dropped 6 bases, with 14 bases sitting between them. Here the CDR3 DNA reads TGTGCCAGCTCACCTTCCACAACAGAAAATGGCTACACCTTC. This codes for CASSPSTTENGYTF. The full variable domain, rest sourced from reference TRBV18 and TRBJ1-2, is NAGVMQNPRHLVRRRGQEARLRCSPMKGHSHVYWYRQLPEEGLKFMVYLQKENIIDESGMPKERFSAEFPKEGPSILRIQQVVRGDSAAYFCASSPSTTENGYTFGSGTRLTVV.

The chain employs TRBV20-1 and TRBJ2-3; maybe TRBD2 (6 bases). The CDR3 is made up of 16 amino acids. The V end lost 3 bases, the J end lost 3 bases, and 19 bases lay between the germline ends. Germline V gene data show CDR1 as DFQATT and CDR2 as SNEGSKA (reference sequence). The CDR3 spells CSARNGGGSRTDTQYF. The CDR3 coding sequence is TGCAGTGCTAGGAACGGGGGTGGGAGTCGTACAGATACGCAGTATTTT.

This clonotype was found many times. J is TRBJ2-3 and V is TRBV28, with 8 bases aligning to TRBD1. J lost 6 bases, V lost 5 bases, and 13 bases had no gene match. The CDR3 runs 16 residues. CDR1 and CDR2 (germline): MDHEN, SYDVKM. DNA for the CDR3: TGTGCCAGCAGTCCGACCGGGACAGGTATTGTCGATACGCAGTATTTT. Its protein product is CASSPTGTGIVDTQYF. The full variable domain, its missing parts supplied by reference TRBV28 and TRBJ2-3, is DVKVTQSSRYLVKRTGEKVFLECVQDMDHENMFWYRQDPGLGLRLIYFSYDVKMKEKGDIPEGYSVSREKKERFSLILESASTNQTSMYLCASSPTGTGIVDTQYFGPGTRLTVL.

The chain carries TRBV5-1 and TRBJ1-3; 7 bases align to TRBD1. The CDR3 loop spans 16 amino acids. Trimming at V came to 0 bases and at J to 3 bases, leaving 6 bases not matched to a gene. Germline CDR1 reads SGHRS; CDR2 reads YFSETQ. The CDR3: CASSLAGQSYGNTIYF. The CDR3 DNA is TGCGCCAGCAGCTTGGCGGGACAGTCATATGGAAACACCATATATTTT.

The rearrangement links TRBV5-1 to TRBJ1-2; D is possibly TRBD1 (6 bases). CDR3 length: 15 amino acids. Trimming removed 0 bases at V and 6 bases at J, with 15 bases between. Germline loops: CDR1 SGHRS, CDR2 YFSETQ. This chain's CDR3 is CASSLAPRRGDGYTF. Here the CDR3 DNA reads TGCGCCAGCAGCTTGGCCCCGCGCAGGGGAGATGGCTACACCTTC.

This clonotype was found many times. The chain recombines TRBV24-1 with TRBJ2-1, with TRBD2 matching 9 bases. Per germline, CDR1 KGHDR and CDR2 SFDVKD. This CDR3 has 16 residues. Trimming removed 9 bases from V and 0 bases from J; junction bases left unmatched: 8. The CDR3 bases are TGTGCCACCGAAAGTAGCGGGAGCCGCTCCTACAATGAGCAGTTCTTC. Translating it yields CATESSGSRSYNEQFF.

This clonotype was detected a few times. The chain uses TRBV7-9 and TRBJ2-1, with D unclear. CDR3 length: 12 residues. Germline V gene sequence: CDR1 SEHNR, CDR2 FQNEAQ (reference sequence). With 5 bases removed from V and 6 bases from J, the gap between germline ends came to 8 bases. DNA for the CDR3: TGTGCCAGCAGCCTTCTGGCCAATGAGCAGTTCTTC. Residues: CASSLLANEQFF. Variable domain in full (rest from reference TRBV7-9 and TRBJ2-1): DTGVSQNPRHKITKRGQNVTFRCDPISEHNRLYWYRQTLGQGPEFLTYFQNEAQLEKSRLLSDRFSAERPKGSFSTLEIQRTEQGDSAMYLCASSLLANEQFFGPGTRLTVL.

This clonotype was detected ten times or more. The gene calls are TRBV24-1 and TRBJ2-5, with D maybe TRBD1 (6 bases). Trimming removed 4 bases at V and 4 bases at J, with 15 bases between. In germline, CDR1 is KGHDR, CDR2 SFDVKD. The length of the CDR3 is 15 residues. CDR3 loop: CATSERAGVGETQYF. DNA of the CDR3: TGTGCCACCAGTGAACGCGCAGGGGTCGGAGAGACCCAGTACTTC.

This clonotype was seen at least ten times. This sequence joins TRBV15 and TRBJ1-5; no firm D call. Deletions cut 4 bases from V and 5 bases from J, with 15 bases between. CDR3 length equals 15 residues. Germline-derived CDR1 and CDR2 are LNHNV and YYDKDF (reference sequence). As DNA, the CDR3 is TGTGCCACCAGCATTGGTATGGAGGGCTATCAGCCCCAGCATTTT. It yields the protein CATSIGMEGYQPQHF.

This clonotype was recorded many times. The V call is TRBV7-3, the J call TRBJ2-5; TRBD1 or TRBD2 may be the D gene (5 bases each). This CDR3 comprises 13 residues. V was shortened by 1 base and J by 4 bases, with 7 bases between the two germline ends. The germline V gene has CDR1 SGHTA and CDR2 FQGTGA. This CDR3 is CASSLMRGETQYF. The CDR3 DNA reads as TGTGCCAGCAGCTTAATGAGGGGAGAGACCCAGTACTTC.